Below are 14 T cell receptor beta chains sequenced from a single sample in a study of T-cell memory formation after mild COVID-19. TCRdb re-derived calls from the 5' RACE reads in MiXCR, one entry per CDR3 protein. The sample yields under 600,000 distinct CDR3 sequences, roughly 21% seen once. Sequenced input: PBMCs or a T cell subset sorted from them (not recorded which). Receptors were obtained from an adult woman who had mild COVID-19 (a few samples of this study predate the infection). Cell type and time point are not known.

This clonotype was detected a few times. This chain uses TRBV12-3 or TRBV12-4 with TRBJ1-1; D not resolved. The ends were cut back, 8 bases at V and 0 bases at J, with 10 bases in the middle. The CDR3 contains 13 residues. This CDR3 is CASHSYLNTEAFF. The CDR3 region has the DNA TGTGCCAGCCATTCGTACCTGAACACTGAAGCTTTCTTT.

This clonotype was found a few times. The chain employs TRBV5-5 and TRBJ1-1; D gene uncertain. The V gene lost 0 bases and the J gene lost 5 bases, with 11 bases spanning the gap. This CDR3 region has 14 residues. Germline V gives CDR1 SGHKS, CDR2 YYEKEE (reference sequence). The DNA for the CDR3 is TGTGCCAGCAGCTTGGCCGGGCGGGCTACTGAAGCTTTCTTT. It specifies CASSLAGRATEAFF.

This sequence joins TRBV9 and TRBJ1-2, with D possibly matching TRBD1 (5 bases). With 2 bases removed from V and 1 base from J, the gap between germline ends came to 9 bases. Germline assignment: CDR1 SGDLS and CDR2 YYNGEE. This CDR3 is 14 amino acids long. The CDR3 is CASSVRDGNYGYTF. In nucleotides, the CDR3 is TGTGCCAGCAGCGTCCGGGACGGTAACTATGGCTACACCTTC. The full variable domain, completed using reference TRBV9 and TRBJ1-2, is DSGVTQTPKHLITATGQRVTLRCSPRSGDLSVYWYQQSLDQGLQFLIQYYNGEERAKGNILERFSAQQFPDLHSELNLSSLELGDSALYFCASSVRDGNYGYTFGSGTRLTVV.

In this sample, this clonotype turned up a few times. The rearrangement uses TRBV6-5 and TRBJ1-2; possible D gene TRBD1, 6 bases. This CDR3 has 13 residues. Per the germline V gene, CDR1 is MNHEY and CDR2 is SVGAGI. V lost 0 bases and J 8 bases, leaving 10 bases between the germline ends. The CDR3 protein is CASSYSGGRGYTF. CDR3 bases: TGTGCCAGCAGTTACTCGGGGGGCCGAGGCTACACCTTC.

The rearrangement links TRBV14 to TRBJ1-1, with a possible D match to TRBD1 (6 bases). Germline V gives CDR1 SGHDN, CDR2 FVKESK. V dropped 1 base and J dropped 3 bases, with 15 bases sitting between them. The CDR3 is 16 amino acids. The CDR3 sequence is CASSQAEGAGDTEAFF. As DNA, the CDR3 is TGTGCCAGCAGCCAAGCGGAAGGAGCAGGGGACACTGAAGCTTTCTTT.

This clonotype was seen more than once but under ten times. The chain recombines TRBV11-2 with TRBJ1-6, with 9 bases aligning to TRBD1. The CDR3 runs to 15 residues. Trimming took 5 bases from V and 8 from J; bases not matched to a gene: 7. The germline gives CDR1 SGHAT, CDR2 FQNNGV. Written as DNA, the CDR3 is TGTGCCAGCAGCCCGATAGACAGGGGGTATTCACCCCTCCACTTT. Protein product: CASSPIDRGYSPLHF.

In this sample, this clonotype turned up a few times. The rearrangement links TRBV19 to TRBJ2-7, with D perhaps being TRBD1 or TRBD2 (5 bases each). The CDR3 extends over 14 amino acids. Trimming pared 7 bases from V and 6 bases from J, leaving 19 bases between. Germline V lookup: CDR1 LNHDA, CDR2 SQIVND (reference sequence). CDR3 sequence: CASMGRGAYGEQYF. CDR3 bases: TGTGCCAGTATGGGGAGAGGGGCATACGGCGAGCAGTACTTC.

The V call is TRBV10-3, the J call TRBJ1-5, with 7 bases fitting TRBD1. The CDR3 sequence is 14 residues long. After removal of 10 bases from V and 5 bases from J, the junction contained 11 bases not matched to a gene. The germline V gene encodes CDR1 ENHRY and CDR2 SYGVKD. The CDR3 sequence: CASTDRDVDQPQHF. The DNA of the CDR3 is TGTGCCAGTACCGACAGGGATGTAGATCAGCCCCAGCATTTT.

This chain links TRBV7-9 with TRBJ2-7; D is undetermined. V lost 1 base and J 5 bases, leaving 12 bases between the germline ends. The CDR3 contains 14 residues. Germline CDR1 reads SEHNR; CDR2 reads FQNEAQ (reference sequence). The CDR3 nucleotides are TGTGCCAGCAGCTTAGAACCTCGGGTCCACGAGCAGTACTTC. It specifies CASSLEPRVHEQYF.

The chain has TRBV7-9 and TRBJ2-3; D call uncertain. Germline V gene sequence: CDR1 SEHNR, CDR2 FQNEAQ (reference sequence). The CDR3 length is 15 residues. The V end was cut by 5 bases, the J end by 3 bases, with 15 bases between. Here the CDR3 DNA reads TGTGCCAGCAGCCACAACTCCCAACTGACAGATACGCAGTATTTT. Translated, it gives CASSHNSQLTDTQYF.

The chain recombines TRBV6-6 with TRBJ2-3; no firm D call. The length of the CDR3 is 15 residues. Germline V gene sequence: CDR1 MNHNY, CDR2 SVGAGI (reference sequence). Trimming shortened V by 2 bases and J by 1 base, and 10 bases separated the two germline ends. The CDR3 DNA reads as TGTGCCAGCAGTTACGCCGCGCAGCGCACAGATACGCAGTATTTT. Its translation: CASSYAAQRTDTQYF.

This clonotype was seen a few times. V is TRBV2 and J is TRBJ2-5; 7 positions agree with TRBD2. The CDR3 runs to 14 residues. The V and J ends lost 4 bases and 4 bases, in that order; junction bases with no gene match: 6. Germline CDR1 SNHLY, CDR2 FYNNEI. The CDR3 coding sequence is TGTGCCAGCAGTGTCGGAGCGGGGCGAGAGACCCAGTACTTC. Translating it yields CASSVGAGRETQYF.

This chain links TRBV9 with TRBJ1-1; D gene uncertain. This CDR3 has 14 residues. Trimming left V 0 bases short and J 5 bases short, with 11 bases between. Germline CDR1 reads SGDLS; CDR2 reads YYNGEE. In DNA, the CDR3 is TGTGCCAGCAGCGTAGAGGGTCGAGTTACTGAAGCTTTCTTT. This sequence encodes CASSVEGRVTEAFF.

This clonotype was counted only a few times. The rearrangement links TRBV12-3 or TRBV12-4 to TRBJ2-7, with a weak D call TRBD2 (5 bases). The V and J ends lost 4 bases and 2 bases respectively, with 15 bases between them. The CDR3 covers 15 residues. The CDR3 nucleotides read TGTGCCAGCAGTTCCCAAACGGGATCCCCCTACGAGCAGTACTTC. Its protein product is CASSSQTGSPYEQYF.